The clone carrying this TCR beta chain was recorded at least ten times. The antigen is undetermined. TCRdb reprocessed the multiplex PCR reads via MiXCR and lists one record per CDR3 protein. The table includes about 110,000 distinct CDR3 sequences, around 30% detected once. CDR3 size: 14 residues. Trimming pared 1 base from V and 4 bases from J, leaving 9 bases between. Germline V gives CDR1 SEHNR, CDR2 FQNEAQ (reference sequence). The lymph nodes were axillary draining lymph nodes from breast cancer patients. This specimen belongs to a study of breast tumors, draining lymph nodes, adjacent tissues. Study-level points and caveats: Tumor repertoires ranked between lymph nodes and nontumor tissue in diversity, with V and J gene preferences.

The sequencing sample was made of axillary lymph node tissue. The rearrangement joins TRBV7-9 to TRBJ2-3, with D maybe TRBD2 (5 bases). This receptor was obtained from a female donor with breast cancer. Some clones in this sample may be carry-over from other donors' samples. The DNA for the CDR3 is TGTGCCAGCAGCTTAGGCGGGTTTTCAGATACGCAGTATTTT. Translated: CASSLGGFSDTQYF. Complete variable domain (other parts from reference TRBV7-9 and TRBJ2-3): DTGVSQNPRHKITKRGQNVTFRCDPISEHNRLYWYRQTLGQGPEFLTYFQNEAQLEKSRLLSDRFSAERPKGSFSTLEIQRTEQGDSAMYLCASSLGGFSDTQYFGPGTRLTVL.